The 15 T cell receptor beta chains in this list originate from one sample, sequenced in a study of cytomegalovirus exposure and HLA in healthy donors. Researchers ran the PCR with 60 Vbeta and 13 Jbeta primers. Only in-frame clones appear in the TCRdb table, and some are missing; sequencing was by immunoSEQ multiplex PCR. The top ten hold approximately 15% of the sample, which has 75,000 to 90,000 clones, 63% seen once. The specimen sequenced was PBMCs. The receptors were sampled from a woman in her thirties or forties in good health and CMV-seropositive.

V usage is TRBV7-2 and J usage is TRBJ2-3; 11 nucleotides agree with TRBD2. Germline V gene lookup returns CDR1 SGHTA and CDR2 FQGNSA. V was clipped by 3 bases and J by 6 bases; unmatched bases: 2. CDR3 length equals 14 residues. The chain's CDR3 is CASSFSGRADTQYF. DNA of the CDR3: TGTGCCAGCAGCTTTAGCGGGAGGGCCGATACGCAGTATTTT.

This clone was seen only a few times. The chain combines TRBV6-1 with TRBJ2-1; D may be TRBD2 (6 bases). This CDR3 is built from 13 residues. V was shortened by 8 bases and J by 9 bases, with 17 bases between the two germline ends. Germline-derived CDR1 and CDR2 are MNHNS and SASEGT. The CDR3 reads CASLGLNEVEQFF. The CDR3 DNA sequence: TGTGCCAGCTTAGGACTAAACGAGGTTGAGCAGTTCTTC.

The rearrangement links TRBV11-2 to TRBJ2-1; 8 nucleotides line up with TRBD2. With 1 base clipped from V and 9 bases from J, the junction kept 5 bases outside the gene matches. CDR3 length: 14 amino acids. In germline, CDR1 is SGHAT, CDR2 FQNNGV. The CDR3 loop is CASSLGLARVEQFF. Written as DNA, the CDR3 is TGTGCCAGCAGCTTAGGACTAGCGAGGGTTGAGCAGTTCTTC. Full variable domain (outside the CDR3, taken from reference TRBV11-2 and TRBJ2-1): EAGVAQSPRYKIIEKRQSVAFWCNPISGHATLYWYQQILGQGPKLLIQFQNNGVVDDSQLPKDRFSAERLKGVDSTLKIQPAKLEDSAVYLCASSLGLARVEQFFGPGTRLTVL.

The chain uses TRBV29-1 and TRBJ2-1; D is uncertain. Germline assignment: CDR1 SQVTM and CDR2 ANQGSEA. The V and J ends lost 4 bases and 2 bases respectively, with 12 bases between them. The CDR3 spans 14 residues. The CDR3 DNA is TGCAGCGTTGTGGAGCTACACCCCTACAATGAGCAGTTCTTC. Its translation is CSVVELHPYNEQFF.

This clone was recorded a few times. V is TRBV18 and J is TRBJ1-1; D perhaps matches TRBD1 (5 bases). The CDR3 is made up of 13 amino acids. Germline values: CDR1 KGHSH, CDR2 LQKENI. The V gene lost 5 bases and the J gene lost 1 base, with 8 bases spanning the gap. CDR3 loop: CASSTGQNTEAFF. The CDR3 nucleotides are TGTGCCAGCTCAACCGGACAGAACACTGAAGCTTTCTTT. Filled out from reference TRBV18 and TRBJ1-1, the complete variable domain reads NAGVMQNPRHLVRRRGQEARLRCSPMKGHSHVYWYRQLPEEGLKFMVYLQKENIIDESGMPKERFSAEFPKEGPSILRIQQVVRGDSAAYFCASSTGQNTEAFFGQGTRLTVV.

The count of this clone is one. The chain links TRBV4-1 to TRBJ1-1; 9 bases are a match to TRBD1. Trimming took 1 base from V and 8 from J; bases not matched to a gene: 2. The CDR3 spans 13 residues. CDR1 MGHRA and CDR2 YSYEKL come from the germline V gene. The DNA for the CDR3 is TGCGCCAGCAGCCAAGTTGGGACAGGGGAAGCTTTCTTT. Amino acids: CASSQVGTGEAFF.

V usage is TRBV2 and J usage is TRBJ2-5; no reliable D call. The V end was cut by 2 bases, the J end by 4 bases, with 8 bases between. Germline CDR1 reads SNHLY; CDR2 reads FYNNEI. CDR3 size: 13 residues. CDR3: CASSEQNIETQYF. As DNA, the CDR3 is TGTGCCAGCAGTGAACAGAATATAGAGACCCAGTACTTC.

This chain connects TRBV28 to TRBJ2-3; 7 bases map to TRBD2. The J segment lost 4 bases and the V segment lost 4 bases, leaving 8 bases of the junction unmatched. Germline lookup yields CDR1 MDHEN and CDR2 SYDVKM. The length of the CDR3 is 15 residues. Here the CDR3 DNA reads TGTGCCAGCAGTTCCATGGGACTAAGGGCAGATACGCAGTATTTT. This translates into CASSSMGLRADTQYF. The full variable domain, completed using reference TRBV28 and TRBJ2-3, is DVKVTQSSRYLVKRTGEKVFLECVQDMDHENMFWYRQDPGLGLRLIYFSYDVKMKEKGDIPEGYSVSREKKERFSLILESASTNQTSMYLCASSSMGLRADTQYFGPGTRLTVL.

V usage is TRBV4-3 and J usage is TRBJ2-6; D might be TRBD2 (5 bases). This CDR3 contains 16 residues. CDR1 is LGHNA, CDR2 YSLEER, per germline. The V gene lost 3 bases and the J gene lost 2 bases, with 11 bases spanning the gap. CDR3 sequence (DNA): TGCGCCAGCAGCCACGGTGAGGGAACTGGGGCCAACGTCCTGACTTTC. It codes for CASSHGEGTGANVLTF.

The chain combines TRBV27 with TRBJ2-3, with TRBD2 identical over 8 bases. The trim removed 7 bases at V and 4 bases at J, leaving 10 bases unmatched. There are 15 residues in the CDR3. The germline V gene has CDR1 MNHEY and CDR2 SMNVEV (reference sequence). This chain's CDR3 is CASTLTSGGADTQYF. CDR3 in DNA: TGTGCCAGCACCTTAACTAGCGGAGGGGCAGATACGCAGTATTTT.

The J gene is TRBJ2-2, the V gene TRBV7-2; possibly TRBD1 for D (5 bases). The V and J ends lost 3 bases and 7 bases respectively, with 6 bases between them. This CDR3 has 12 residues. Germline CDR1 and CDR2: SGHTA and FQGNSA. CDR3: CASSFQGGELFF. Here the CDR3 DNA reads TGTGCCAGCAGCTTCCAGGGCGGGGAGCTGTTTTTT.

CDR3 sequence reads: CASSIPGQGLEKLFF. DNA for the CDR3: TGTGCCAGTAGTATTCCGGGACAGGGTTTGGAAAAACTGTTTTTT. The rearrangement joins TRBV19 to TRBJ1-4; 9 bases align to TRBD1. CDR1 LNHDA and CDR2 SQIVND come from the germline V gene (reference sequence). The length of the CDR3 is 15 residues. The V and J ends lost 3 bases and 8 bases, in that order; junction bases with no gene match: 7.

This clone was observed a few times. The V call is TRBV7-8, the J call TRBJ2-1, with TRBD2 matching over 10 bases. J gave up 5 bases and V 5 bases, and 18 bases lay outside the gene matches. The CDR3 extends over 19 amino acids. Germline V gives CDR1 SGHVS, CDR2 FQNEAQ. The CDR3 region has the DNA TGTGCCAGCAGCATAGTAAGATTGGGACTAGCGCCGAGGCACAATGAGCAGTTCTTC. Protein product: CASSIVRLGLAPRHNEQFF.

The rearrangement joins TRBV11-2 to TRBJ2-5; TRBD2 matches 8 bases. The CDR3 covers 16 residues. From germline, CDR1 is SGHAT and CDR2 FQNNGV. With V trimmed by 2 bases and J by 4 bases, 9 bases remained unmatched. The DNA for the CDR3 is TGTGCCAGCAGCTTATTAACGGGAGGGCCGCGAGAGACCCAGTACTTC. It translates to CASSLLTGGPRETQYF.

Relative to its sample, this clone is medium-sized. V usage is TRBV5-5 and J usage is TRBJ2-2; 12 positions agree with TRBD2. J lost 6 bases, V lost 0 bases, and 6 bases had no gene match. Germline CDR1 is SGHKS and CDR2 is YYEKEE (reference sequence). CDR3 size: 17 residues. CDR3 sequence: CASSLAPTSGSAGELFF. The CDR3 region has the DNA TGTGCCAGCAGCTTGGCCCCGACTAGCGGGAGCGCCGGGGAGCTGTTTTTT.